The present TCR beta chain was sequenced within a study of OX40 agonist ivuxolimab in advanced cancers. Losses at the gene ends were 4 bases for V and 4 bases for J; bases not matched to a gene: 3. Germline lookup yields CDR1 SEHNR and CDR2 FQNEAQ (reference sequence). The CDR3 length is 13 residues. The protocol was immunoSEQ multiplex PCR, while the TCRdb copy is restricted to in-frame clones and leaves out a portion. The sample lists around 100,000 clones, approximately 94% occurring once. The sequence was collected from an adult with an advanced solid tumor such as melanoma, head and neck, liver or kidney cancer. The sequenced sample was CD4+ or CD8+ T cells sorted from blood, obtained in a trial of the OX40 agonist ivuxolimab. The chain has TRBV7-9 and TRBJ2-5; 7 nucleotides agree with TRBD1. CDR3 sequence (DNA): TGTGCCAGCAGCTGGGGACAGCTAGAGACCCAGTACTTC. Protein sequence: CASSWGQLETQYF. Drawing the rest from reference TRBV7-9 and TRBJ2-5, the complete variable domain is DTGVSQNPRHKITKRGQNVTFRCDPISEHNRLYWYRQTLGQGPEFLTYFQNEAQLEKSRLLSDRFSAERPKGSFSTLEIQRTEQGDSAMYLCASSWGQLETQYFGPGTRLLVL.